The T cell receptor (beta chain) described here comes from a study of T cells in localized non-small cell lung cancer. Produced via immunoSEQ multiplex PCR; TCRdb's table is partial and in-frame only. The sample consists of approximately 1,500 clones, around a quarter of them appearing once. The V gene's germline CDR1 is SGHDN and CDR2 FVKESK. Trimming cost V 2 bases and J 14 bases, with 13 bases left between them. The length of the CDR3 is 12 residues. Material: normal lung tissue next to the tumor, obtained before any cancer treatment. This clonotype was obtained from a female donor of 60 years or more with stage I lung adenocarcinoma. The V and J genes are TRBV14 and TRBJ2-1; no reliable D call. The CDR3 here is CASSQPGGLKFF. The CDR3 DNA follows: TGTGCCAGCAGCCAACCTGGCGGATTGAAGTTCTTC.